This is a list of T cell receptor beta chains from one sample in a study of T-cell memory formation after mild COVID-19. From the 5' RACE reads, TCRdb called clonotypes with MiXCR, one entry per CDR3 protein. The data show 550,000 to 650,000 distinct CDR3 sequences, approximately 15% seen once. The sequencing input was PBMCs or a T cell subset sorted from them (not recorded which). The receptors come from an adult woman who had mild COVID-19 (a few samples of this study predate the infection). Cell type and time point are not known. The CDR3 runs from the conserved cysteine through the conserved F or W. The D gene is left open where the match is weak. Size is omitted from some rows. Given values are once, few, many or a class for expanded clones.

CDR3 length	D gene	J gene	V gene	clone size	CDR3 DNA	CDR3 protein
11	.	TRBJ2-3	TRBV5-1	many	TGCGCCAGCAGAAACACAGATACGCAGTATTTT	CASRNTDTQYF
13	.	TRBJ2-1	TRBV19	few	TGTGCCAGTAGTATAATGAACGGGAATGAGCAGTTCTTC	CASSIMNGNEQFF
14	.	TRBJ2-7	TRBV20-1	few	TGCAGTGCAAGATTCCCGACTCGGGCCTACGAGCAGTACTTC	CSARFPTRAYEQYF
13	.	TRBJ2-5	TRBV11-2	few	TGTGCCAGCAGCCTACGATGGGGAGAGACCCAGTACTTC	CASSLRWGETQYF
15	.	TRBJ2-7	TRBV9	few	TGTGCCAGCACACCAGGGGCTACTAGCTCCTACGAGCAGTACTTC	CASTPGATSSYEQYF
12	TRBD2	TRBJ2-2	TRBV7-9	few	TGTGCCAGCAGAAGCGGGGGCGGGGAGCTGTTTTTT	CASRSGGGELFF
16	TRBD2	TRBJ2-1	TRBV12-3/TRBV12-4	many	TGTGCCAGCAGACCCGAACTAGCGGGAGGCTCGCGTGAGCAGTTCTTC	CASRPELAGGSREQFF
16	.	TRBJ1-2	TRBV5-1	few	TGCGCCAGCAGCTTCTCCGGGGGCTCTACCAGGACGGGCTACACCTTC	CASSFSGGSTRTGYTF
17	.	TRBJ2-7	TRBV4-1	.	TGCGCCAGCAGCCAGGAAACAGGGACAACCTCCTCCTACGAGCAGTACTTC	CASSQETGTTSSYEQYF
18	TRBD2	TRBJ2-1	TRBV18	few	TGTGCCAGCTCACCAGGGACTAGCGGGAAGAGCTCCTACAATGAGCAGTTCTTC	CASSPGTSGKSSYNEQFF
14	TRBD1	TRBJ2-7	TRBV20-1	.	TGCAGTGCTCGACCCCGGGACAGGGGATACGAGCAGTACTTC	CSARPRDRGYEQYF
14	.	TRBJ1-2	TRBV9	few	TGTGCCAGCCGAGGTGACAGGTCTAACTATGGCTACACCTTC	CASRGDRSNYGYTF
13	.	TRBJ1-1	TRBV4-1	few	TGCGCCAGCAGCCAAGATAGGGACACCAAAGCTTTCTTT	CASSQDRDTKAFF
17	TRBD2	TRBJ2-1	TRBV4-1	.	TGCGCCAGCAGCCTCCCCGACCCGACTAGCGGGAGAGCGAGGCAGTTCTTC	CASSLPDPTSGRARQFF
16	.	TRBJ1-4	TRBV6-1	once	TGTGCCAGCAGTGAAGAAGTCTATGCAACTAATGAAAAACTGTTTTTT	CASSEEVYATNEKLFF
14	.	TRBJ1-5	TRBV19	.	TGTGCCAGTAGTCACCCAGGGAGATATCAGCCCCAGCATTTT	CASSHPGRYQPQHF
13	.	TRBJ2-7	TRBV12-3/TRBV12-4	many	TGTGCCAGCAGTTTAGTTCAGGGCTACGAGCAGTACTTC	CASSLVQGYEQYF
12	.	TRBJ1-6	TRBV2	.	TGTGCCAGCAATCGCAGGGACTCACCCCTCCACTTT	CASNRRDSPLHF
16	.	TRBJ1-6	TRBV9	.	TGTGCCAGCAGCCAAGACAGCTCCTGGGGTAATTCACCCCTCCACTTT	CASSQDSSWGNSPLHF
15	.	TRBJ2-3	TRBV12-3/TRBV12-4	few	TGTGCCAGCAGTTCGGGGGCCCCCACAGCGGATACGCAGTATTTT	CASSSGAPTADTQYF
15	TRBD2	TRBJ2-5	TRBV4-2	.	TGTGCCAGCAGCCCGGCACTAGCGGGGTCAGAGACCCAGTACTTC	CASSPALAGSETQYF
15	.	TRBJ2-3	TRBV14	few	TGTGCCAGCAGCCCTCTTTTGTCCGGCACAGATACGCAGTATTTT	CASSPLLSGTDTQYF
16	TRBD1	TRBJ1-2	TRBV4-1	.	TGCGCCAGCAGCCAAGACCCCGGGACAGGGGCCTATGGCTACACCTTC	CASSQDPGTGAYGYTF
16	TRBD1	TRBJ1-5	TRBV15	.	TGTGCCACCAGCAGTAGGACAGGGATTAGCAATCAGCCCCAGCATTTT	CATSSRTGISNQPQHF
16	.	TRBJ2-5	TRBV7-2	.	TGTGCCAGCAGCCTCAGGGTAGCGGAAATTAAAGAGACCCAGTACTTC	CASSLRVAEIKETQYF
13	TRBD2	TRBJ2-7	TRBV6-5	few	TGTGCCAGCAGTTGGGGACTAGTACAGGAGCAGTACTTC	CASSWGLVQEQYF
17	.	TRBJ2-4	TRBV25-1	many	TGTGCCAGCAGTGACCCCAAGGGTGGACTAGCCAAAAACATTCAGTACTTC	CASSDPKGGLAKNIQYF
12	.	TRBJ2-3	TRBV7-2	few	TGTGCCAGCAGCTCGAGGAGAGATACGCAGTATTTT	CASSSRRDTQYF
15	TRBD1	TRBJ2-7	TRBV20-1	many	TGCAGTGCTAGAGGGACAGGGGGGTTCATCAACGAGCAGTACTTC	CSARGTGGFINEQYF
11	.	TRBJ1-2	TRBV7-8	.	TGTGCCGTCGGGGGGGGGCGCGGCTACACCTTC	CAVGGGRGYTF
18	TRBD2	TRBJ2-3	TRBV7-9	few	TGTGCCAGCAGCTTAGCCGAAGTAGCGGGGATAAGCACAGATACGCAGTATTTT	CASSLAEVAGISTDTQYF
14	.	TRBJ1-5	TRBV29-1	.	TGCAGCGCGATCACATGGAGGGATCCTGGGGCCCAGCATTTT	CSAITWRDPGAQHF
14	.	TRBJ2-7	TRBV3-1	.	TGTGCCAGCAGCGCCGTGTTAGTCCCCTACGAGCAGTACTTC	CASSAVLVPYEQYF
15	.	TRBJ1-1	TRBV6-5	few	TGTGCCAGCAGTTACGCGATGCCTGGGTACACTGAAGCTTTCTTT	CASSYAMPGYTEAFF
15	.	TRBJ2-7	TRBV9	few	TGTGCCAGCAGCCCCTGGGTCATAAGCTCCTACGAGCAGTACTTC	CASSPWVISSYEQYF
14	TRBD1	TRBJ2-1	TRBV5-1	.	TGCGCCAGCAGCTTACAGGGGGCGAGCGATGAGCAGTTCTTC	CASSLQGASDEQFF
17	TRBD2	TRBJ2-3	TRBV4-1	.	TGCGCCAGCAGCCGACCCGGTAGCGGGGGTAGCACAGATACGCAGTATTTT	CASSRPGSGGSTDTQYF
19	TRBD1	TRBJ1-6	TRBV27	few	TGTGCCAGCAGTTATCGAGGGACAGCCATGAGCTCCTATAATTCACCCCTCCACTTT	CASSYRGTAMSSYNSPLHF
14	.	TRBJ2-5	TRBV6-5	once	TGTGCCAGCAGTTACTCCAGGGTCGGCGAGACCCAGTACTTC	CASSYSRVGETQYF
14	TRBD2	TRBJ2-1	TRBV7-6	few	TGTGCCAGCAGCTTAGTACTAGCGGGAGGTGAGCAGTTCTTC	CASSLVLAGGEQFF
17	.	TRBJ1-1	TRBV27	.	TGTGCCAGCAGTTTAGGGGATTGGGGGCGAACTCCGACTGAAGCTTTCTTT	CASSLGDWGRTPTEAFF
14	.	TRBJ2-3	TRBV20-1	.	TGCAGTGCCCCGGGGACGGCTAGCACAGATACGCAGTATTTT	CSAPGTASTDTQYF
16	TRBD2	TRBJ2-5	TRBV5-4	few	TGTGCCAGCAGCTCCGGGACTAGCGGGAGTTATGAGACCCAGTACTTC	CASSSGTSGSYETQYF
15	TRBD1	TRBJ2-3	TRBV20-1	.	TGCAGTGCTAGAGATTTCGGGACAGGGACAGATACGCAGTATTTT	CSARDFGTGTDTQYF
20	TRBD1	TRBJ1-1	TRBV6-5	.	TGTGCCAGCAGTTACTCGCATGGACGTTGGACTCGGGACAGAGGCACTGAAGCTTTCTTT	CASSYSHGRWTRDRGTEAFF
15	TRBD2	TRBJ2-7	TRBV5-1	few	TGCGCCAGCAACGTGGGGGGGTCCCTTCGCTACGAGCAGTACTTC	CASNVGGSLRYEQYF
16	TRBD2	TRBJ2-1	TRBV6-5	few	TGTGCCAGCAGTTTCCCGACTAGCGGGGGTGGAGGTGAGCAGTTCTTC	CASSFPTSGGGGEQFF
13	.	TRBJ1-5	TRBV20-1	.	TGCAGTGCTAGAGATACAGCCTTCCAGCCCCAGCATTTT	CSARDTAFQPQHF
16	TRBD2	TRBJ2-7	TRBV6-2/TRBV6-3	.	TGTGCCAGCAGTTACCCACCTGGCGGGAGGGCCCACGAGCAGTACTTC	CASSYPPGGRAHEQYF
15	.	TRBJ2-4	TRBV24-1	.	TGTGCCACCAGTCAACCGGGTCCACTGAAAAACATTCAGTACTTC	CATSQPGPLKNIQYF
15	TRBD2	TRBJ2-5	TRBV10-2	few	TGCGCCAGCAGTGCTAGCGGGAGAGGAGGGGAGACCCAGTACTTC	CASSASGRGGETQYF
13	TRBD1	TRBJ1-1	TRBV9	few	TGTGCCAGCAGCCCGAACAGGGGCGCTGAAGCTTTCTTT	CASSPNRGAEAFF
14	TRBD1	TRBJ1-5	TRBV7-3	.	TGTGCCAGCAGCAGGACAGGGCCCAATCAGCCCCAGCATTTT	CASSRTGPNQPQHF
15	TRBD2	TRBJ2-5	TRBV15	once	TGTGCCACCAGCAGAGCTCTAGCGGGCCAAGAGACCCAGTACTTC	CATSRALAGQETQYF
15	TRBD2	TRBJ2-5	TRBV5-1	few	TGCGCCAGCAACGCGGGGGGCCCCATTTGGGAAGATCAGTACTTC	CASNAGGPIWEDQYF
15	.	TRBJ2-7	TRBV6-1	.	TGTGCCAGCAGTGAAAGAAGTTTGCAGGGATCCGAGCAGTACTTC	CASSERSLQGSEQYF
13	.	TRBJ1-2	TRBV18	.	TGTGCCAGCTCCCCAAGGCCAGGGGATGGCTACACCTTC	CASSPRPGDGYTF
14	.	TRBJ1-5	TRBV6-2/TRBV6-3	.	TGTGCCAGCAGTGACAGGTTTGGAAATCAGCCCCAGCATTTT	CASSDRFGNQPQHF
16	.	TRBJ2-7	TRBV12-3/TRBV12-4	.	TGTGCCAGCAGCCCCATGGGGGGAAATGGGTTCTACGAGCAGTACTTC	CASSPMGGNGFYEQYF